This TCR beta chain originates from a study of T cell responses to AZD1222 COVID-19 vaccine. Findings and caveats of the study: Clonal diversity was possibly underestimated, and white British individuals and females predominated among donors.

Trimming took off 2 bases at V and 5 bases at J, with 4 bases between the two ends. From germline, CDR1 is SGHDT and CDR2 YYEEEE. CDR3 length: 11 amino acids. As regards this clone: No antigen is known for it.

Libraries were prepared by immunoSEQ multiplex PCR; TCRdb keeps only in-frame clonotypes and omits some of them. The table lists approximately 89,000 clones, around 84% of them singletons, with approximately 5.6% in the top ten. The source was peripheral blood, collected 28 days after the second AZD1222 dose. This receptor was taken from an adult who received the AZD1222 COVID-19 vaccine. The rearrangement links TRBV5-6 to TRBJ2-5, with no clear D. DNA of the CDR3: TGTGCCAGCAGCTTCGGGGAGACCCAGTACTTC. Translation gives CASSFGETQYF.